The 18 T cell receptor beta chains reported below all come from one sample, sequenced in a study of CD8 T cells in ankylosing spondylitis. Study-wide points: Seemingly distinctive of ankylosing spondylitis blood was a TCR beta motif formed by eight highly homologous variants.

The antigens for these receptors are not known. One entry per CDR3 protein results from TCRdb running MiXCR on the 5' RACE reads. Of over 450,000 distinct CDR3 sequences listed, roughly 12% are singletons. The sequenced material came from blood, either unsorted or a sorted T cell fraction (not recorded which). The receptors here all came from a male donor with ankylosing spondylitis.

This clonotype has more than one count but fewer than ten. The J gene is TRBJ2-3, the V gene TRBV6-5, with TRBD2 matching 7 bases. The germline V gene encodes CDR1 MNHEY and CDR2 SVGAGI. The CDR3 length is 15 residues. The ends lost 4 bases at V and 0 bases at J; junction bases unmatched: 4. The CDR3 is CASSWGGMSTDTQYF. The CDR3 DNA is TGTGCCAGCAGTTGGGGGGGTATGAGCACAGATACGCAGTATTTT.

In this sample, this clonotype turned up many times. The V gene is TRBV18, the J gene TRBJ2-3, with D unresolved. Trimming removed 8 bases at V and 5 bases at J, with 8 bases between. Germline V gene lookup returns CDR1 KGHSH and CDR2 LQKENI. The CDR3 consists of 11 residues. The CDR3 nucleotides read TGTGCCAGCAGCCCCGTAGATACGCAGTATTTT. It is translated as CASSPVDTQYF.

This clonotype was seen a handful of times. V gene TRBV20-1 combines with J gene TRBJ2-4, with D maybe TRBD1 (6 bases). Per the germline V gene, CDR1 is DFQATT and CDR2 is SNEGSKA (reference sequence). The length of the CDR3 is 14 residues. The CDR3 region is CSRGRGIAKNIQYF. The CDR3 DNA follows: TGCAGCCGAGGAAGGGGGATAGCCAAAAACATTCAGTACTTC.

The CDR3 DNA reads TGTGCCAGCAGCCTACCTGAGTTACGCACACTCGCGAACACCGGGGAGCTGTTTTTT. Its protein is CASSLPELRTLANTGELFF. This chain joins TRBV9 and TRBJ2-2, with D unresolved. The CDR3 loop spans 19 amino acids. Trimming cost V 4 bases and J 0 bases, with 22 bases left between them. Looked up from germline, CDR1 is SGDLS and CDR2 is YYNGEE.

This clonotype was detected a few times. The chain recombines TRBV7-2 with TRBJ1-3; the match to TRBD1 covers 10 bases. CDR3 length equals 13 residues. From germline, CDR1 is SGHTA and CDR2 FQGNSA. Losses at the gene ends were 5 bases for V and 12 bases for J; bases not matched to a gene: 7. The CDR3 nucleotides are TGTGCCAGCAGCCAGGACAGGGGGGACATCATATATTTT. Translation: CASSQDRGDIIYF.

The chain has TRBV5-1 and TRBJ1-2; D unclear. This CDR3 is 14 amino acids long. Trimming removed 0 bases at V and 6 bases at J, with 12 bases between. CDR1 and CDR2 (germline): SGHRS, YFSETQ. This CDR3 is CASSLEPGVHGYTF. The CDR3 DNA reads TGCGCCAGCAGCTTGGAACCCGGGGTCCATGGCTACACCTTC.

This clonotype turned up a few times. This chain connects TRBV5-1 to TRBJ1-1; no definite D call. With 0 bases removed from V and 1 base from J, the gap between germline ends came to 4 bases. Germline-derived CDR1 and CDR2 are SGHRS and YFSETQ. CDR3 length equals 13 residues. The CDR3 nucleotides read TGCGCCAGCAGCTTGGCGTGGAACACTGAAGCTTTCTTT. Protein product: CASSLAWNTEAFF.

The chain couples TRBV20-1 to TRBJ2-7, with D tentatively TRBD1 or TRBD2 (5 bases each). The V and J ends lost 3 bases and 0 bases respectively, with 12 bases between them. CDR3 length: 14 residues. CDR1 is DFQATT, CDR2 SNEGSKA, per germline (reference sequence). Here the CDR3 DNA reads TGCAGTGCTAGCAGGGACCCACACTCCTACGAGCAGTACTTC. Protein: CSASRDPHSYEQYF.

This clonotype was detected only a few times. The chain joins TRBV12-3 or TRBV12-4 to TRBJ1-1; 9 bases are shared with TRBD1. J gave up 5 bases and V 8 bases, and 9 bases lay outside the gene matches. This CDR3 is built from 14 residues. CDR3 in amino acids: CASGTGTLRTEAFF. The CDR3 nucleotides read TGTGCCAGCGGGACAGGGACTCTGAGGACTGAAGCTTTCTTT.

DNA for the CDR3: TGTGCCAGCAGTTTATATATGAGCGGGAACACCGGGGAGCTGTTTTTT. This translates into CASSLYMSGNTGELFF. This chain joins TRBV27 and TRBJ2-2; the D gene is possibly TRBD2 (5 bases). V was trimmed by 1 base and J by 1 base, leaving 10 bases between them. Per germline, CDR1 MNHEY and CDR2 SMNVEV (reference sequence). This CDR3 comprises 16 residues.

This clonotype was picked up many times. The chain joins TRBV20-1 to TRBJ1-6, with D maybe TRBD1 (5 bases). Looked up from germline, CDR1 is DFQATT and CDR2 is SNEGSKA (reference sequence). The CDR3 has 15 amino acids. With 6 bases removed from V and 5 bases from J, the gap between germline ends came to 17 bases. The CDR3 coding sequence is TGCAGTGCACCGAGTCAGGGCGCCAATAATTCACCCCTCCACTTT. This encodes CSAPSQGANNSPLHF.

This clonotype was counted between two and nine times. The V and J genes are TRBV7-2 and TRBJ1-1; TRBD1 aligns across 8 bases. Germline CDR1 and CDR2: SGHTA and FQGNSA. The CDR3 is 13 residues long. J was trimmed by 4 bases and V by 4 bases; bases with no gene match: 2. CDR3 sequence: CASSYRGGTEAFF. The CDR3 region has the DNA TGTGCCAGCAGCTACAGGGGGGGCACTGAAGCTTTCTTT.

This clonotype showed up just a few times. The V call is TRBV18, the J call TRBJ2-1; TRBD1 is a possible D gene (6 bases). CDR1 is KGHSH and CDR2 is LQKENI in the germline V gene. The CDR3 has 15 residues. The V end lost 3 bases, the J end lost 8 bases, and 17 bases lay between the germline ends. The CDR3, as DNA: TGTGCCAGCTCACCTAACGGGCGAGGGGGTCATGAGCAGTTCTTC. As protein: CASSPNGRGGHEQFF.

The CDR3 here is CASRAGAAGGNQPQHF. CDR3 sequence (DNA): TGCGCCAGCAGAGCGGGGGCGGCAGGGGGTAATCAGCCCCAGCATTTT. The V call is TRBV5-1, the J call TRBJ1-5, with 7 bases matching TRBD1. Germline CDR1 SGHRS, CDR2 YFSETQ. The CDR3 loop spans 16 amino acids. V was pared by 5 bases and J by 4 bases, with 12 bases of the junction left unmatched.

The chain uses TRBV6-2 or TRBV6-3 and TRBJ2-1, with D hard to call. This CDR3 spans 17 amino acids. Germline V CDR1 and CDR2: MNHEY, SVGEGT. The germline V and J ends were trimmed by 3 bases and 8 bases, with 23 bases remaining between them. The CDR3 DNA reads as TGTGCCAGCAGTTATGTCCTACTTAAGAGCCGTTTTGATGAGCAGTTCTTC. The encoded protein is CASSYVLLKSRFDEQFF.

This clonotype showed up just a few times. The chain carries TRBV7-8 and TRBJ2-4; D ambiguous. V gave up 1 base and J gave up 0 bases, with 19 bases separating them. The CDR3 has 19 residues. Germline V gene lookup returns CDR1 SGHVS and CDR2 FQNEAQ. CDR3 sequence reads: CASSLEATPGFVAKNIQYF. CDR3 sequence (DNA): TGTGCCAGCAGCTTAGAAGCCACCCCGGGCTTCGTAGCCAAAAACATTCAGTACTTC.

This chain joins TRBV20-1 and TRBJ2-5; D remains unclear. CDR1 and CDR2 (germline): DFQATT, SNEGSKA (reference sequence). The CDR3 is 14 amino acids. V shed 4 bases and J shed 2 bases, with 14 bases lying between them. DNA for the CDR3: TGCAGTGCTACCCTATTGGGGAAACAAGAGACCCAGTACTTC. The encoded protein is CSATLLGKQETQYF.

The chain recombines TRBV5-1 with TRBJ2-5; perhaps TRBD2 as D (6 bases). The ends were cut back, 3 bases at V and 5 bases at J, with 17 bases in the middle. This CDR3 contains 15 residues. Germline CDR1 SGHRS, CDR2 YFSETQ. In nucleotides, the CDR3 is TGCGCCAGCAGCTCTGGAGGGGCGGTCGCGGAGACCCAGTACTTC. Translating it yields CASSSGGAVAETQYF.